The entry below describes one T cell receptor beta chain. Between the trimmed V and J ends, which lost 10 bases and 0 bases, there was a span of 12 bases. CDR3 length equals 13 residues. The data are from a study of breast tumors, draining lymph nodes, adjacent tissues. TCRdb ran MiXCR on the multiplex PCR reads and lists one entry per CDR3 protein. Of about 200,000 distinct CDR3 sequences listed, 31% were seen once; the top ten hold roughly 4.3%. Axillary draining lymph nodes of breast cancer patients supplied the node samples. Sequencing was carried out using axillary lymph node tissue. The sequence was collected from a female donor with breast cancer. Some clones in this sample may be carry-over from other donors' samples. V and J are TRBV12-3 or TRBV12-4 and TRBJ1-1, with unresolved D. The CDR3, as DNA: TGTGCCAACAGCCGGGCCATGAACACTGAAGCTTTCTTT. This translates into CANSRAMNTEAFF.